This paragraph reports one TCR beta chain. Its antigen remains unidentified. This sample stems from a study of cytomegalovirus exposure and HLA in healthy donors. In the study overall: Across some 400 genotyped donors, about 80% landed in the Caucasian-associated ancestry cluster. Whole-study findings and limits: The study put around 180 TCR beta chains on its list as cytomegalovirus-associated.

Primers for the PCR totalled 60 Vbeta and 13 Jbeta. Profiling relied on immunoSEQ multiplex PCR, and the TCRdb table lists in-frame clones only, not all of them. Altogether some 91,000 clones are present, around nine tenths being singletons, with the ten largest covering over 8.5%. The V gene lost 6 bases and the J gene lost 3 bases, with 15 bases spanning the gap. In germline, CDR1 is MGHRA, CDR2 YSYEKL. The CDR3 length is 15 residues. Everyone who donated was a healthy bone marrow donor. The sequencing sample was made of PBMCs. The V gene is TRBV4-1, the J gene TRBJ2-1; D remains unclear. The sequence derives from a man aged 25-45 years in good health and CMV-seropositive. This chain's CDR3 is CASRDQVSLYNEQFF. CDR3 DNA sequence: TGCGCCAGCAGAGACCAGGTGTCTCTCTACAATGAGCAGTTCTTC.